The following is a T cell receptor beta chain sequence with its context. Germline V lookup: CDR1 LGHNT, CDR2 FRNRAP. With 6 bases removed from V and 4 bases from J, the gap between germline ends came to 13 bases. The CDR3 is 13 residues long. Here immunoSEQ multiplex PCR was the method, and the copy in TCRdb shows in-frame clones only, minus some. The sample contains about 4,000 clones, roughly 21% of which appear only once. Treatment reported: randomized to nivolumab then ipilimumab (arm A) or the reverse (arm B). The data belong to a study of sequential checkpoint blockade in melanoma. Study at large: DNA from more than 75 pretreatment tumor samples underwent TCRβ immunosequencing.

This chain joins TRBV12-5 and TRBJ2-7, with D possibly matching TRBD1 (6 bases). Here the sequenced sample was tumor tissue (inferred from file names), taken from a patient given nivolumab and ipilimumab in sequence. The receptor was isolated from a human donor with melanoma. CDR3 region: CASGRDTRYEQYF. CDR3 nucleotide sequence: TGTGCTAGTGGCCGGGACACACGATACGAGCAGTACTTC.